The 9 T cell receptor beta chains given below trace back to one sample, sequenced in a study of T cell changes during pregnancy in multiple sclerosis. The data were produced by immunoSEQ multiplex PCR, yet TCRdb's version contains in-frame clones alone and is incomplete. The repertoire holds some 52,000 clones, with approximately 92% as singletons. This specimen consisted of CD4+ T cells from peripheral blood mononuclear cells, obtained in the third trimester of pregnancy. The source is a female donor with multiple sclerosis, enrolled in a pregnancy study.

This clone was seen just once. The chain has TRBV27 and TRBJ2-3, with D uncertain. V was pared by 5 bases and J by 0 bases, with 15 bases between. Germline CDR1 MNHEY, CDR2 SMNVEV (reference sequence). The CDR3 is 16 residues long. DNA of the CDR3: TGTGCCAGCAGTCCTCGAGCGACGCCTAGCACAGATACGCAGTATTTT. Its translation: CASSPRATPSTDTQYF.

The CDR3 DNA sequence: TGTGCCAGCAGCTTAAGGCAGGGGGGGAACACTGAAGCTTTCTTT. Its translation is CASSLRQGGNTEAFF. V gene TRBV7-9 combines with J gene TRBJ1-1; 7 bases fit TRBD1. Looked up from germline, CDR1 is SEHNR and CDR2 is FQNEAQ (reference sequence). V trimming: 2 bases; J trimming: 1 base; junction bases outside the gene matches: 4. The CDR3 totals 15 residues.

The chain couples TRBV29-1 to TRBJ2-1; 7 bases line up with TRBD1. V was clipped by 4 bases and J by 7 bases; unmatched bases: 1. The CDR3 has 11 residues. Germline V lookup: CDR1 SQVTM, CDR2 ANQGSEA. For the CDR3, the DNA is TGCAGCGTTGGGACAGGTAATGAGCAGTTCTTC. Translating it yields CSVGTGNEQFF.

J is TRBJ2-1 and V is TRBV19; 7 bases are shared with TRBD2. CDR1 and CDR2 (germline): LNHDA, SQIVND (reference sequence). The CDR3 extends over 14 amino acids. V trimming: 1 base; J trimming: 8 bases; junction bases outside the gene matches: 5. CDR3 region: CASSIGLAQDEQFF. The CDR3 nucleotides read TGTGCCAGTAGTATAGGACTAGCTCAGGATGAGCAGTTCTTC.

The chain has TRBV5-4 and TRBJ1-4; 9 bases are a match to TRBD1. CDR1 SGHNT and CDR2 YYREEE come from the germline V gene (reference sequence). Unmatched junction bases numbered 9, after V lost 4 bases and J lost 8 bases. This CDR3 spans 15 amino acids. CDR3 region: CASSPGQGREEKLFF. The CDR3 DNA sequence: TGTGCCAGCAGCCCCGGACAGGGGCGGGAGGAAAAACTGTTTTTT.

This clone has just one count. This sequence joins TRBV5-1 and TRBJ2-7; 12 nucleotides line up with TRBD1. The V and J ends lost 4 bases and 5 bases, in that order; junction bases with no gene match: 7. The CDR3 is 15 amino acids. Per germline, CDR1 SGHRS and CDR2 YFSETQ. The DNA for the CDR3 is TGCGCCAGCAGCCCCGGGACAGGGGGCTTCGACGAGCAGTACTTC. It translates to CASSPGTGGFDEQYF.

The chain is built from TRBV5-1 and TRBJ1-4, with unresolved D. CDR3 size: 17 residues. CDR1 is SGHRS, CDR2 YFSETQ, per germline. Trimming stripped 4 bases from V and 1 base from J, with 17 bases between. The CDR3 DNA sequence: TGCGCCAGCAGCCGGTCCGCGTGGGGAGGAACTAATGAAAAACTGTTTTTT. It yields the protein CASSRSAWGGTNEKLFF.

The chain employs TRBV7-9 and TRBJ2-1, with D uncertain. Trimming pared 5 bases from V and 8 bases from J, leaving 10 bases between. This CDR3 is built from 12 residues. Germline V gene data show CDR1 as SEHNR and CDR2 as FQNEAQ (reference sequence). DNA of the CDR3: TGTGCCAGCAGCCTGCGACGGGATGAGCAGTTCTTC. This gives the protein CASSLRRDEQFF. The full variable domain, in which reference TRBV7-9 and TRBJ2-1 provide the parts outside the CDR3, is DTGVSQNPRHKITKRGQNVTFRCDPISEHNRLYWYRQTLGQGPEFLTYFQNEAQLEKSRLLSDRFSAERPKGSFSTLEIQRTEQGDSAMYLCASSLRRDEQFFGPGTRLTVL.

This clone has more than one count but fewer than ten. J is TRBJ1-1 and V is TRBV9, with D maybe TRBD1 (5 bases). V was cut by 3 bases and J by 0 bases, with 9 bases left in between. Germline V CDR1 and CDR2: SGDLS, YYNGEE. The CDR3 totals 14 residues. As DNA, the CDR3 is TGTGCCAGCAGCGGGGGCCCGATGAACACTGAAGCTTTCTTT. Its protein product is CASSGGPMNTEAFF.